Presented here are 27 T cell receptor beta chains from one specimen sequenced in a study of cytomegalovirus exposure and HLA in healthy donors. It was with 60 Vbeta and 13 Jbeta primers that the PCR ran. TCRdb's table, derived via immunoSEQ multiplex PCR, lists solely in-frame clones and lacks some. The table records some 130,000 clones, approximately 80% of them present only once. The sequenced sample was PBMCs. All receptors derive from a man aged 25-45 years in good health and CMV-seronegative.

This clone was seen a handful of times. The CDR3 loop is CASSPGGSYNEQFF. The CDR3 DNA sequence: TGTGCCAGTTCTCCCGGGGGCTCCTACAATGAGCAGTTCTTC. The V gene is TRBV19, the J gene TRBJ2-1, with a weak D call TRBD2 (6 bases). The CDR3 is 14 amino acids. CDR1 and CDR2 from the germline V gene are LNHDA and SQIVND (reference sequence). The V gene lost 8 bases and the J gene lost 0 bases, with 11 bases spanning the gap.

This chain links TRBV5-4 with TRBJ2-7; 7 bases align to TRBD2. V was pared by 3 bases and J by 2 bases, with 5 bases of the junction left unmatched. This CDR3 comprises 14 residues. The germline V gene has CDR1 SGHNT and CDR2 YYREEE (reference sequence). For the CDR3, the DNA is TGTGCCAGCAGCTGGAGCGGGACCCCCTACGAGCAGTACTTC. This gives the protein CASSWSGTPYEQYF.

CDR3: CASSDTGKNIQYF. In nucleotides, the CDR3 is TGTGCCAGCAGTGACACAGGGAAAAACATTCAGTACTTC. The rearrangement uses TRBV27 and TRBJ2-4; D may be TRBD1 (6 bases). Germline CDR1 reads MNHEY; CDR2 reads SMNVEV (reference sequence). Between the trimmed V and J ends, which lost 5 bases and 4 bases, there was a span of 9 bases. The CDR3 contains 13 residues.

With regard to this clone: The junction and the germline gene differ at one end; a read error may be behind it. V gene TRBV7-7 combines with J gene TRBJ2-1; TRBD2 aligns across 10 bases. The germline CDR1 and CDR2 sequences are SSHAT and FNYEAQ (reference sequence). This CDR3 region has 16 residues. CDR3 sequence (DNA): TGTGCTAGCATCCTACCGGGACTAGCGCTCTACAATGAGCAGTTCTTC. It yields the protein CASILPGLALYNEQFF.

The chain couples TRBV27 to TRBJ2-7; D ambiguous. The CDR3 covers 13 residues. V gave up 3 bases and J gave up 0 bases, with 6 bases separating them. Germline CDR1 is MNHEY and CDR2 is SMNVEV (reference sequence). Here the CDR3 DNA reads TGTGCCAGCAGTTTTCAGAACTCCTACGAGCAGTACTTC. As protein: CASSFQNSYEQYF.

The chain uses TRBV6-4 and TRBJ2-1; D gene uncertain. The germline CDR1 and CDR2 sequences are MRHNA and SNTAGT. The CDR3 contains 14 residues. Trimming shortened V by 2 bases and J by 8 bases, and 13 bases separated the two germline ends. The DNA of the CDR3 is TGTGCCAGCAGTGACGGCTCAGGCAACGATGAGCAGTTCTTC. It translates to CASSDGSGNDEQFF.

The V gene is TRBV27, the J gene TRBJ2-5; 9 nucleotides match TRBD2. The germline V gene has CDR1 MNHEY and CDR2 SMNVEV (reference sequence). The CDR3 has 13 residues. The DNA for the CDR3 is TGTGCGAAAGCAAGCGGGAGGCCGCGGACCCAGTACTTC. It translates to CAKASGRPRTQYF.

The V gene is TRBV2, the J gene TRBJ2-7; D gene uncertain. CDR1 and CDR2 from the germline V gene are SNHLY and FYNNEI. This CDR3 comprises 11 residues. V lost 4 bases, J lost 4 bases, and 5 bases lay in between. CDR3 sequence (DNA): TGTGCCAGCAGTGCGAGTTACGAGCAGTACTTC. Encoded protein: CASSASYEQYF.

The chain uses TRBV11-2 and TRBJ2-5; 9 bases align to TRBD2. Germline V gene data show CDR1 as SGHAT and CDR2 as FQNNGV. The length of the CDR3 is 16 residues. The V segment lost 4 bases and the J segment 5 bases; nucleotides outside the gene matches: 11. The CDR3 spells CASSSMRLAEMETQYF. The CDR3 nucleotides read TGTGCCAGCAGCTCGATGAGACTAGCGGAGATGGAGACCCAGTACTTC.

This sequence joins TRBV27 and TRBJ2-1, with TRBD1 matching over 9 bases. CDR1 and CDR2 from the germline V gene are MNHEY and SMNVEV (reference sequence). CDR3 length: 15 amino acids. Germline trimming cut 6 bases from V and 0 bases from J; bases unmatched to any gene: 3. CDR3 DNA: TGTGCCAGCAGCCAGGGACAGGGCTCCTACAATGAGCAGTTCTTC. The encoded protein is CASSQGQGSYNEQFF.

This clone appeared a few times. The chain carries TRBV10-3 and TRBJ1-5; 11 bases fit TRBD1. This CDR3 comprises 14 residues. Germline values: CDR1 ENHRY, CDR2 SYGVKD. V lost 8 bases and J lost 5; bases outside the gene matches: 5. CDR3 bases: TGTGCCATCGGTAGGACAGGGGGCGATCAGCCCCAGCATTTT. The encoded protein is CAIGRTGGDQPQHF.

The CDR3 DNA is TGTGCCAGCCGCCGAGGGGGCGACTATGGCTACACCTTC. It is translated as CASRRGGDYGYTF. The chain carries TRBV5-6 and TRBJ1-2, with 7 bases aligning to TRBD1. CDR1 and CDR2 (germline): SGHDT, YYEEEE. CDR3 size: 13 residues. Unmatched junction bases numbered 6, after V lost 7 bases and J lost 3 bases.

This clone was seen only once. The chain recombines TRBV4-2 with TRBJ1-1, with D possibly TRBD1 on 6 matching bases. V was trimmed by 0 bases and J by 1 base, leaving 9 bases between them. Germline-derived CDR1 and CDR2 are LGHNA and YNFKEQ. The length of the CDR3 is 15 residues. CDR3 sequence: CASSQEQGTNTEAFF. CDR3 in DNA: TGTGCCAGCAGCCAAGAGCAGGGGACGAACACTGAAGCTTTCTTT.

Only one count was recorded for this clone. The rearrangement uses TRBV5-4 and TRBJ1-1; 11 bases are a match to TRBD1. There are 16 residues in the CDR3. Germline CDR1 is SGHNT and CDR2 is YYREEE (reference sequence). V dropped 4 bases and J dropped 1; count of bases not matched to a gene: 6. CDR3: CASSAGTGGGNTEAFF. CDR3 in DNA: TGTGCCAGCAGCGCCGGGACAGGGGGGGGGAACACTGAAGCTTTCTTT. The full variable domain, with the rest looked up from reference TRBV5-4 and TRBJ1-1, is ETGVTQSPTHLIKTRGQQVTLRCSSQSGHNTVSWYQQALGQGPQFIFQYYREEENGRGNFPPRFSGLQFPNYSSELNVNALELDDSALYLCASSAGTGGGNTEAFFGQGTRLTVV.

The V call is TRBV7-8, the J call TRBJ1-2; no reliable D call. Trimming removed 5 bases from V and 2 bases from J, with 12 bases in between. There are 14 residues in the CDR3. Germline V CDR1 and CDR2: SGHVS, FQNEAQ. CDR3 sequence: CASSTSRGNYGYTF. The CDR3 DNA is TGTGCCAGCAGCACTAGTCGGGGAAACTATGGCTACACCTTC.

CDR3 DNA sequence: TGTGCCAGCAGCACCAGCGGGAGTGGGGCCAATGAGCAGTTCTTC. Its protein product is CASSTSGSGANEQFF. The V and J genes are TRBV7-3 and TRBJ2-1, with 8 bases that match TRBD2. The germline V gene encodes CDR1 SGHTA and CDR2 FQGTGA. V trimming: 5 bases; J trimming: 6 bases; junction bases outside the gene matches: 9. This CDR3 comprises 15 residues.

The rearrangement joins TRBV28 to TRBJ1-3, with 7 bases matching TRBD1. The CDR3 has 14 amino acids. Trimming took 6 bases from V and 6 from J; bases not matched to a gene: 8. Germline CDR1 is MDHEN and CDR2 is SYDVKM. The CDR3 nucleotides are TGTGCCAGCAGCAGAGGGGGCAGTGAAAACACCATATATTTT. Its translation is CASSRGGSENTIYF.

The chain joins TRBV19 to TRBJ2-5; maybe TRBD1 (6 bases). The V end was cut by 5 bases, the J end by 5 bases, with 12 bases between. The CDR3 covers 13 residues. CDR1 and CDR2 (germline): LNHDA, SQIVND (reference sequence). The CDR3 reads CASSHTGPETQYF. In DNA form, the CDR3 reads TGTGCCAGTAGTCATACAGGGCCGGAGACCCAGTACTTC.

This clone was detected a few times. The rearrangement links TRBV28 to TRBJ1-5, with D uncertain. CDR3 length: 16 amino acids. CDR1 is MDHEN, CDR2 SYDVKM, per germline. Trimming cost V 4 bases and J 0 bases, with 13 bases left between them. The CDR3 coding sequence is TGTGCCAGCAGTTCGGAGTCACCCAATAGCAATCAGCCCCAGCATTTT. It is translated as CASSSESPNSNQPQHF.

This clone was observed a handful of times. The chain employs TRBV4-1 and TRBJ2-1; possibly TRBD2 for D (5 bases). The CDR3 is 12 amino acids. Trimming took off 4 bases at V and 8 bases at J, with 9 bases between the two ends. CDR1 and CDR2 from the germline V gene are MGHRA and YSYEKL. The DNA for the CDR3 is TGCGCCAGCAGCCCGGACTTCGATGAGCAGTTCTTC. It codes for CASSPDFDEQFF.

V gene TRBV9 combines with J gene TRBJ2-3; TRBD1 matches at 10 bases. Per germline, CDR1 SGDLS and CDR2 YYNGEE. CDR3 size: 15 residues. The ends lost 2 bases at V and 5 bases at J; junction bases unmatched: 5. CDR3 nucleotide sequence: TGTGCCAGCAGCGTTGGGACAGGGGCGGAAGATACGCAGTATTTT. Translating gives CASSVGTGAEDTQYF.

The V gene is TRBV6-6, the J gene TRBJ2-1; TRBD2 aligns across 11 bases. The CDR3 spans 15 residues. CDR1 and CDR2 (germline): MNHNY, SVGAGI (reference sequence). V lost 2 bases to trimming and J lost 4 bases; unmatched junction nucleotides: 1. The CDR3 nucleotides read TGTGCCAGCAGTTACAGGACTAGCGGGTACAATGAGCAGTTCTTC. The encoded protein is CASSYRTSGYNEQFF.

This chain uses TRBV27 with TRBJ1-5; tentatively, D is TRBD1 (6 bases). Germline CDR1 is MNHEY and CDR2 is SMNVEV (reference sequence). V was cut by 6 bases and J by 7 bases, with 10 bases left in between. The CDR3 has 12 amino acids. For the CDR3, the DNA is TGTGCCAGCAGCATACAGGGACAGCCCCAGCATTTT. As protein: CASSIQGQPQHF.

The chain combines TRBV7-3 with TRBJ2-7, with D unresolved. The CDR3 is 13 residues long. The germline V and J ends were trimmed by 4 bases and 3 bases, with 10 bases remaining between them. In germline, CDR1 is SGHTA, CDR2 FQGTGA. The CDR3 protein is CASSSPRSYEQYF. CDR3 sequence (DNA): TGTGCCAGCAGCTCCCCACGGAGCTACGAGCAGTACTTC.

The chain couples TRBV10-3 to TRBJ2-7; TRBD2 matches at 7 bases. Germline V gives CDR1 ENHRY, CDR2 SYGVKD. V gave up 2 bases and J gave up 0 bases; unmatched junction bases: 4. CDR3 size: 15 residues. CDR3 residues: CAISELAAVSYEQYF. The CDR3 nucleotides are TGTGCCATCAGTGAGCTAGCGGCCGTCTCCTACGAGCAGTACTTC.

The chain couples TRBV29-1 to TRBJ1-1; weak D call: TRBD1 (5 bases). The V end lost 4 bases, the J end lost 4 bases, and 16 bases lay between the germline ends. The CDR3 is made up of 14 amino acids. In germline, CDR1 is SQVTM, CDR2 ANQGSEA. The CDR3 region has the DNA TGCAGCGTTGGGGTGGGGGGGATTGGCACTGAAGCTTTCTTT. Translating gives CSVGVGGIGTEAFF.

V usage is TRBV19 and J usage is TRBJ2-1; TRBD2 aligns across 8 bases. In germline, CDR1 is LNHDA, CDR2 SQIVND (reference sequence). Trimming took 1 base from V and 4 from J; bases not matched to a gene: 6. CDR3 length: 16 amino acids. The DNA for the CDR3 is TGTGCCAGTAGTATAGTCGGGGTAGCGGGGTACAATGAGCAGTTCTTC. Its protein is CASSIVGVAGYNEQFF. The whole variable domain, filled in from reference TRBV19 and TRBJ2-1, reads DGGITQSPKYLFRKEGQNVTLSCEQNLNHDAMYWYRQDPGQGLRLIYYSQIVNDFQKGDIAEGYSVSREKKESFPLTVTSAQKNPTAFYLCASSIVGVAGYNEQFFGPGTRLTVL.